The 24 T cell receptor beta chains below all came from one sample that was sequenced in a study of cytomegalovirus exposure and HLA in healthy donors. The PCR ran on 60 Vbeta and 13 Jbeta primers. The protocol was immunoSEQ multiplex PCR, while the TCRdb copy is restricted to in-frame clones and leaves out a portion. The sample table sets out almost 35,000 clones. Source material: PBMCs. All receptors derive from a woman in her forties in good health and CMV-seropositive.

V and J are TRBV7-8 and TRBJ2-2, with 10 bases identical to TRBD2. This CDR3 is built from 19 residues. Germline trimming cut 2 bases from V and 1 base from J; bases unmatched to any gene: 10. CDR1 is SGHVS and CDR2 is FQNEAQ in the germline V gene. The CDR3 reads CASSLRPLAGVGNTGELFF. The CDR3 region has the DNA TGTGCCAGCAGCTTAAGGCCGCTAGCGGGAGTGGGGAACACCGGGGAGCTGTTTTTT.

This sequence joins TRBV21-1 and TRBJ2-7; the table's D call TRBD1 went unverified against the DNA. TRBV21-1 is noted as a pseudogene. This CDR3 comprises 21 residues. CDR3 sequence reads: CASSKEDFYSRQGSEVYEQYF. DNA for the CDR3: TGTGCCAGCAGCAAAGAAGACTTTTACTCGAGACAGGGGAGCGAGGTATACGAGCAGTACTTC.

This rearrangement joins TRBV7-2 to TRBJ2-7, with 7 bases lining up with TRBD1. CDR1 is SGHTA, CDR2 FQGNSA, per germline. The V and J ends lost 1 base and 8 bases, in that order; junction bases with no gene match: 5. The CDR3 covers 13 residues. This CDR3 is CASSLGQGMKQYF. The CDR3 coding sequence is TGTGCCAGCAGCTTAGGACAGGGAATGAAGCAGTACTTC.

V and J are TRBV6-5 and TRBJ2-7; weak D call: TRBD1 (6 bases). Trimming took 4 bases from V and 2 from J, leaving 12 bases between them. The CDR3 runs 14 residues. From germline, CDR1 is MNHEY and CDR2 SVGAGI. CDR3 protein: CASSSWTVAYEQYF. In DNA, the CDR3 is TGTGCCAGCAGTTCGTGGACAGTTGCCTACGAGCAGTACTTC.

The chain carries TRBV5-1 and TRBJ1-6; D may be TRBD1 (5 bases). Trimming left V 1 base short and J 10 bases short, with 12 bases between. CDR3 length: 14 residues. Germline-derived CDR1 and CDR2 are SGHRS and YFSETQ. CDR3 sequence reads: CASSLMQGNSPLHF. The CDR3 DNA is TGCGCCAGCAGCTTGATGCAGGGTAACTCACCCCTCCACTTT.

The chain uses TRBV28 and TRBJ1-1, with a possible D match to TRBD1 (5 bases). Germline lookup yields CDR1 MDHEN and CDR2 SYDVKM. The V end lost 4 bases, the J end lost 1 base, and 10 bases lay between the germline ends. This CDR3 has 14 residues. The CDR3 DNA follows: TGTGCCAGCAGTTCGTCCCAGGGGAACACTGAAGCTTTCTTT. Translating gives CASSSSQGNTEAFF.

The J gene is TRBJ1-4, the V gene TRBV6-4, with 8 bases aligning to TRBD1. The CDR3 is 13 amino acids. The trim removed 9 bases at V and 5 bases at J, leaving 5 bases unmatched. Germline V gene lookup returns CDR1 MRHNA and CDR2 SNTAGT. The CDR3 loop reads CARIQGGNEKLFF. The CDR3 DNA follows: TGTGCCAGAATACAGGGGGGCAATGAAAAACTGTTTTTT.

Turning to this clone: At one of its ends the junction is not consistent with the germline gene, which may arise from a read error. The V gene is TRBV6-1, the J gene TRBJ1-1; no definite D call. The CDR3 length is 14 residues. Germline V gene sequence: CDR1 MNHNS, CDR2 SASEGT. The CDR3 protein is CAGSNDLGDTEAFF. CDR3 nucleotides: TGTGCCGGCAGTAACGACCTGGGCGACACTGAAGCTTTCTTT.

CDR3 amino acids: CASSQDAGGSGETQYF. CDR3 bases: TGCGCCAGCAGCCAAGACGCAGGGGGTTCGGGAGAGACCCAGTACTTC. This rearrangement joins TRBV4-1 to TRBJ2-5; 7 bases line up with TRBD1. V dropped 0 bases and J dropped 4; count of bases not matched to a gene: 8. The germline CDR1 and CDR2 sequences are MGHRA and YSYEKL. This CDR3 has 16 residues.

The chain recombines TRBV28 with TRBJ1-5; D is ambiguous. The CDR3 covers 14 residues. Deletions cut 6 bases from V and 6 bases from J, with 15 bases between. CDR1 is MDHEN, CDR2 SYDVKM, per germline. The CDR3 loop reads CASSSPPGRQPQHF. CDR3 in DNA: TGTGCCAGCAGCTCCCCCCCGGGTCGTCAGCCCCAGCATTTT.

The chain recombines TRBV7-8 with TRBJ1-1, with D perhaps TRBD1 (6 bases). The germline CDR1 and CDR2 sequences are SGHVS and FQNEAQ. The CDR3 runs to 14 residues. The germline V and J ends were trimmed by 2 bases and 1 base, with 8 bases remaining between them. The CDR3 reads CASSLTGQNTEAFF. In DNA form, the CDR3 reads TGTGCCAGCAGCTTAACAGGGCAGAACACTGAAGCTTTCTTT.

J is TRBJ1-1 and V is TRBV2; TRBD1 aligns across 7 bases. After removal of 7 bases from V and 1 base from J, the junction contained 3 bases not matched to a gene. The CDR3 totals 13 residues. Germline CDR1 SNHLY, CDR2 FYNNEI. The CDR3 sequence is CASTRDRNTEAFF. The CDR3 DNA is TGTGCCAGCACCCGGGACAGGAACACTGAAGCTTTCTTT.

The chain joins TRBV6-6 to TRBJ2-5, with 7 bases lining up with TRBD2. Looked up from germline, CDR1 is MNHNY and CDR2 is SVGAGI (reference sequence). CDR3 length: 13 amino acids. J gave up 2 bases and V 7 bases, and 4 bases lay outside the gene matches. The DNA of the CDR3 is TGTGCCAGCACCAATAGCGGGCAAGAGACCCAGTACTTC. It is translated as CASTNSGQETQYF.

The chain has TRBV19 and TRBJ1-5, with D possibly matching TRBD1 (6 bases). The CDR3 totals 13 residues. The V and J ends lost 5 bases and 4 bases respectively, with 9 bases between them. The germline gives CDR1 LNHDA, CDR2 SQIVND (reference sequence). CDR3 in amino acids: CASSLQGNQPQHF. The DNA of the CDR3 is TGTGCCAGTAGTCTGCAGGGGAATCAGCCCCAGCATTTT.

J is TRBJ2-7 and V is TRBV7-2; D gene ambiguous. Germline V gene sequence: CDR1 SGHTA, CDR2 FQGNSA. The CDR3 runs 14 residues. V lost 1 base, J lost 2 bases, and 9 bases lay in between. CDR3 in amino acids: CASSLVARTYEQYF. The CDR3 bases are TGTGCCAGCAGCTTAGTCGCTAGAACCTACGAGCAGTACTTC.

The CDR3 protein is CAWSVEEGTQGQHF. As DNA, the CDR3 is TGTGCCTGGAGTGTCGAGGAGGGCACCCAGGGCCAGCATTTT. The chain recombines TRBV30 with TRBJ1-5; possibly TRBD1 for D (5 bases). Trimming cost V 0 bases and J 12 bases, with 18 bases left between them. Germline CDR1 reads GTSNPN; CDR2 reads SVGIG (reference sequence). There are 14 residues in the CDR3. Filled out from reference TRBV30 and TRBJ1-5, the complete variable domain reads SQTIHQWPATLVQPVGSPLSLECTVEGTSNPNLYWYRQAAGRGLQLLFYSVGIGQISSEVPQNLSASRPQDRQFILSSKKLLLSDSGFYLCAWSVEEGTQGQHFGDGTRLSIL.

This sequence joins TRBV15 and TRBJ1-1, with no clear D. V lost 0 bases to trimming and J lost 6 bases, with 11 bases between them. The length of the CDR3 is 14 residues. Germline assignment: CDR1 LNHNV and CDR2 YYDKDF (reference sequence). CDR3 loop: CATSREQNSAEAFF. The DNA of the CDR3 is TGTGCCACCAGCAGAGAACAGAATAGCGCTGAAGCTTTCTTT.

V gene TRBV7-3 combines with J gene TRBJ1-1; tentatively, D is TRBD1 (6 bases). V dropped 3 bases and J dropped 3 bases, with 17 bases sitting between them. This CDR3 has 16 amino acids. Germline V lookup: CDR1 SGHTA, CDR2 FQGTGA. For the CDR3, the DNA is TGTGCCAGCAGCTTCCGACAGGTTACGACGTACACTGAAGCTTTCTTT. It codes for CASSFRQVTTYTEAFF.

This chain joins TRBV25-1 and TRBJ2-3; TRBD1 matches 7 bases. CDR1 and CDR2 (germline): MGHDK, SYGVNS. V lost 3 bases, J lost 0 bases, and 0 bases stayed unmatched. The CDR3 is 14 residues long. CDR3 sequence: CASSETGSTDTQYF. The CDR3 DNA sequence: TGTGCCAGCAGTGAGACAGGGAGCACAGATACGCAGTATTTT. The variable domain in full, with the rest retrieved from reference TRBV25-1 and TRBJ2-3, is EADIYQTPRYLVIGTGKKITLECSQTMGHDKMYWYQQDPGMELHLIHYSYGVNSTEKGDLSSESTVSRIRTEHFPLTLESARPSHTSQYLCASSETGSTDTQYFGPGTRLTVL.

J is TRBJ2-3 and V is TRBV5-1, with TRBD2 identical over 7 bases. The germline V gene encodes CDR1 SGHRS and CDR2 YFSETQ. Trimming removed 4 bases from V and 2 bases from J; junction bases left unmatched: 7. The CDR3 is 15 residues long. As DNA, the CDR3 is TGCGCCAGCAGCCTGCGGGGGTCCCCCACAGATACGCAGTATTTT. Translating gives CASSLRGSPTDTQYF. Variable domain in full (rest from reference TRBV5-1 and TRBJ2-3): KAGVTQTPRYLIKTRGQQVTLSCSPISGHRSVSWYQQTPGQGLQFLFEYFSETQRNKGNFPGRFSGRQFSNSRSEMNVSTLELGDSALYLCASSLRGSPTDTQYFGPGTRLTVL.

This chain uses TRBV19 with TRBJ2-3; D perhaps matches TRBD1 (5 bases). CDR3 length equals 15 residues. Germline V gives CDR1 LNHDA, CDR2 SQIVND (reference sequence). Trimming pared 2 bases from V and 1 base from J, leaving 10 bases between. The CDR3 DNA reads as TGTGCCAGTAGTATAAGTCTGGGGCGCACAGATACGCAGTATTTT. Residues: CASSISLGRTDTQYF.

The V call is TRBV7-9, the J call TRBJ2-7; D is perhaps TRBD2 (7 bases). Trimming removed 4 bases at V and 6 bases at J, with 16 bases between. The CDR3 is made up of 14 amino acids. CDR1 SEHNR and CDR2 FQNEAQ come from the germline V gene (reference sequence). The CDR3: CASSSSGGYGEQYF. The CDR3 region has the DNA TGTGCCAGCAGCTCGTCGGGGGGCTACGGCGAGCAGTACTTC.

The chain carries TRBV14 and TRBJ2-2, with TRBD2 matching over 16 bases. Germline-derived CDR1 and CDR2 are SGHDN and FVKESK. After removal of 6 bases from V and 0 bases from J, the junction contained 10 bases not matched to a gene. There are 20 residues in the CDR3. For the CDR3, the DNA is TGTGCCAGCAGTTCGGGACTAGCGGGAGGGTTTCTTGCGAACACCGGGGAGCTGTTTTTT. Amino acid sequence: CASSSGLAGGFLANTGELFF.

The chain employs TRBV14 and TRBJ2-1; 8 nucleotides agree with TRBD2. The J segment lost 7 bases and the V segment lost 1 base, leaving 12 bases of the junction unmatched. Germline loops: CDR1 SGHDN, CDR2 FVKESK. The CDR3 contains 17 residues. The CDR3 loop is CASSQVEGSGGGNEQFF. CDR3 sequence (DNA): TGTGCCAGCAGCCAAGTGGAAGGGTCGGGAGGGGGAAATGAGCAGTTCTTC.